The rows below give T cell receptor beta chains drawn from one sample of a study of OX40 agonist ivuxolimab in advanced cancers. Some clones are missing from TCRdb's copy, which holds only in-frame ones; the method was immunoSEQ multiplex PCR. The sample shows some 39,000 clones, around 87% of them seen only once. The sample here was CD4+ or CD8+ T cells sorted from blood, taken in a trial of the OX40 agonist ivuxolimab. The receptors shown here come from an adult with an advanced solid tumor such as melanoma, head and neck, liver or kidney cancer. Both conserved end residues are trimmed from each CDR3. Each record gives: clone size, D gene, J gene, V gene, CDR3 protein. The D gene is left open where the match is weak. Expanded clones are given a class, and other clones once, few, many or no size at all.

clone size: -
D gene: TRBD1
J gene: TRBJ2-7
V gene: TRBV19
CDR3 protein: ASRETGVSYEQY

clone size: -
D gene: TRBD2
J gene: TRBJ2-3
V gene: TRBV29-1
CDR3 protein: SVGGEGNTDTQY

clone size: once
D gene: TRBD1
J gene: TRBJ1-2
V gene: TRBV7-6
CDR3 protein: ASSKQGGAHGYT

clone size: -
D gene: TRBD2
J gene: TRBJ2-7
V gene: TRBV10-2
CDR3 protein: ASKLAGGPRLSEQY

clone size: -
D gene: -
J gene: TRBJ1-2
V gene: TRBV9
CDR3 protein: ASSVRRAGGYT

clone size: -
D gene: -
J gene: TRBJ2-7
V gene: TRBV10-2
CDR3 protein: ASSEINEQY

clone size: -
D gene: TRBD1
J gene: TRBJ2-5
V gene: TRBV28
CDR3 protein: ASSNNRQGRRETQY

clone size: -
D gene: TRBD2
J gene: TRBJ2-7
V gene: TRBV7-2
CDR3 protein: ASSPAGGYEQY

clone size: once
D gene: -
J gene: TRBJ2-7
V gene: TRBV20-1
CDR3 protein: SAKDWREQY

clone size: -
D gene: -
J gene: TRBJ2-1
V gene: TRBV28
CDR3 protein: ASSRGGAGEQF

clone size: -
D gene: -
J gene: TRBJ1-6
V gene: TRBV6-5
CDR3 protein: ASSYRLGVNSPLH

clone size: -
D gene: -
J gene: TRBJ1-6
V gene: TRBV28
CDR3 protein: ASSTAGIYNSPLH

clone size: -
D gene: -
J gene: TRBJ1-1
V gene: TRBV5-6
CDR3 protein: ASSLDTGLWNTEAF

clone size: -
D gene: TRBD2
J gene: TRBJ2-1
V gene: TRBV28
CDR3 protein: ASIAGLAGGRGF

clone size: medium-sized
D gene: -
J gene: TRBJ2-7
V gene: TRBV7-8
CDR3 protein: ASGRGTETYEQY

clone size: -
D gene: -
J gene: TRBJ1-5
V gene: TRBV7-8
CDR3 protein: ASSLKVQGVSNQPQH

clone size: -
D gene: TRBD1
J gene: TRBJ2-3
V gene: TRBV30
CDR3 protein: AWAGTGIRTQY

clone size: -
D gene: -
J gene: TRBJ1-2
V gene: TRBV19
CDR3 protein: ASSRSQEGYGYT

clone size: -
D gene: -
J gene: TRBJ1-1
V gene: TRBV7-9
CDR3 protein: ASSERRAEAF

clone size: -
D gene: TRBD2
J gene: TRBJ2-5
V gene: TRBV28
CDR3 protein: ASSSEAGGETQY

clone size: -
D gene: -
J gene: TRBJ1-1
V gene: TRBV19
CDR3 protein: ASGDIGGAF

clone size: -
D gene: -
J gene: TRBJ1-5
V gene: TRBV6-5
CDR3 protein: ASSRIVGQPQH

clone size: -
D gene: -
J gene: TRBJ1-5
V gene: TRBV28
CDR3 protein: ASSYRQINQPQH

clone size: few
D gene: -
J gene: TRBJ1-1
V gene: TRBV2
CDR3 protein: ASHRESADTEAF

clone size: once
D gene: -
J gene: TRBJ2-5
V gene: TRBV7-9
CDR3 protein: ASSWDRETQY

clone size: once
D gene: TRBD1
J gene: TRBJ1-2
V gene: TRBV6-6
CDR3 protein: AARRTGGYGYT

clone size: -
D gene: -
J gene: TRBJ1-2
V gene: TRBV5-5
CDR3 protein: ASSLDRSGYT

clone size: -
D gene: -
J gene: TRBJ1-1
V gene: TRBV25-1
CDR3 protein: ASSEDRLNTEAF

clone size: -
D gene: TRBD2
J gene: TRBJ2-1
V gene: TRBV14
CDR3 protein: ASSLTLAGGYNEQF

clone size: -
D gene: TRBD1
J gene: TRBJ1-1
V gene: TRBV28
CDR3 protein: ASSRTGSFTEAF

clone size: -
D gene: -
J gene: TRBJ2-7
V gene: TRBV15
CDR3 protein: ATSSFGGYEQY

clone size: -
D gene: -
J gene: TRBJ1-1
V gene: TRBV28
CDR3 protein: ASSYLANTEAF

clone size: -
D gene: -
J gene: TRBJ1-2
V gene: TRBV7-9
CDR3 protein: ASTPGPHYGYT

clone size: -
D gene: -
J gene: TRBJ2-3
V gene: TRBV5-4
CDR3 protein: ASSLPGGPPATDTQY

clone size: -
D gene: -
J gene: TRBJ1-1
V gene: TRBV20-1
CDR3 protein: SARYGTEAF

clone size: -
D gene: TRBD2
J gene: TRBJ2-7
V gene: TRBV7-2
CDR3 protein: ASSGSSGGSSYEQY

clone size: once
D gene: -
J gene: TRBJ1-1
V gene: TRBV30
CDR3 protein: AWSVLIGTEAF

clone size: few
D gene: -
J gene: TRBJ1-1
V gene: TRBV11-3
CDR3 protein: ASSSGTSMNTEAF

clone size: -
D gene: -
J gene: TRBJ2-1
V gene: TRBV19
CDR3 protein: ASSIWTYNEQF

clone size: -
D gene: -
J gene: TRBJ1-1
V gene: TRBV29-1
CDR3 protein: SVLIGSGNTEAF

clone size: -
D gene: -
J gene: TRBJ2-1
V gene: TRBV5-5
CDR3 protein: ASSPGQGRASGRDEQF

clone size: -
D gene: TRBD1
J gene: TRBJ1-2
V gene: TRBV11-3
CDR3 protein: ASSSQGSGGYT

clone size: -
D gene: -
J gene: TRBJ2-1
V gene: TRBV20-1
CDR3 protein: SAGDNEQF

clone size: -
D gene: TRBD2
J gene: TRBJ2-3
V gene: TRBV11-3
CDR3 protein: ASSSPLGLAGPTDTQY

clone size: -
D gene: TRBD2
J gene: TRBJ2-3
V gene: TRBV18
CDR3 protein: ASSPGLAEADTQY

clone size: -
D gene: -
J gene: TRBJ2-5
V gene: TRBV10-1
CDR3 protein: ASSVGRGGGQETQY

clone size: -
D gene: -
J gene: TRBJ1-1
V gene: TRBV21-1
CDR3 protein: ASSCWPREAF